The clone carrying this T cell receptor (beta chain) was seen at least ten times. The V and J ends lost 8 bases and 3 bases respectively, with 14 bases between them. Germline CDR1 and CDR2: MNHEY and SVGAGI. The CDR3 totals 13 residues. The time point: sample taken at primary tumor resection. TCRs were sequenced from unsorted whole RNA of tumor, nontumor lung or PBMC. TCRdb called the 5' RACE reads again in MiXCR, with one record for every CDR3 protein. The table lists roughly 36,000 distinct CDR3 sequences, around 5.8% of them singletons, with 9.5% to 13% in the top ten. These data originate in a study of spatial heterogeneity in lung cancer.

The rearrangement uses TRBV6-5 and TRBJ2-7, with a weak D call TRBD2 (5 bases). The input for sequencing was PBMCs, taken at surgery. This clonotype was sampled from a male donor with early-stage non-small cell lung cancer. This CDR3 reads CASSRDAIYEQYF. The CDR3 coding sequence is TGTGCCAGCTCCCGGGATGCTATCTACGAGCAGTACTTC.